This is a list of T cell receptor beta chains from one sample in a study of blood T cell repertoires in COVID-19. TCRdb keeps only in-frame clones here, not all; method: immunoSEQ multiplex PCR. The sample shows about 300,000 clones, more than 70% of them seen only once. Specimen: peripheral blood. These receptors all come from a woman aged 25 to 45 with COVID-19, enrolled during active disease. The CDR3 runs from the conserved cysteine through the conserved F or W. The order of the fields is D gene, V gene, clone size, J gene, CDR3 protein, CDR3 DNA. The D gene is left open where the match is weak. Clone sizes are given selectively: once, few, many, or a class where the clone is expanded.

TRBD1	TRBV18	.	TRBJ1-2	CASSQQGAQNGYTF	TGTGCCAGCTCACAACAGGGGGCACAAAATGGCTACACCTTC
TRBD1	TRBV3-1/TRBV3-2	.	TRBJ1-3	CASSLGTGVGNTIYF	TGTGCCAGCAGCCTCGGGACAGGGGTTGGAAACACCATATATTTT
.	TRBV6-2/TRBV6-3	.	TRBJ2-6	CASSYRDSTWGANVLTF	TGTGCCAGCAGTTACCGGGACTCCACTTGGGGGGCCAACGTCCTGACTTTC
.	TRBV5-4	.	TRBJ2-1	CASSLYGVSYNEQFF	TGTGCCAGCAGCTTGTACGGGGTTAGCTACAATGAGCAGTTCTTC
.	TRBV5-4	.	TRBJ1-1	CASSLYGRQKNTEAFF	TGTGCCAGCAGCTTGTATGGGCGTCAAAAGAACACTGAAGCTTTCTTT
.	TRBV7-8	.	TRBJ1-3	CASSLDRNSGNTIYF	TGTGCCAGCAGCTTAGACAGGAACTCTGGAAACACCATATATTTT
.	TRBV7-3	once	TRBJ1-1	CASSPGGPNTEAFF	TGTGCCAGCAGCCCGGGGGGGCCGAACACTGAAGCTTTCTTT
TRBD2	TRBV13	once	TRBJ2-5	CASSWTSGEETQYF	TGTGCCAGCAGCTGGACTAGCGGGGAAGAGACCCAGTACTTC
.	TRBV6-6	once	TRBJ1-3	CASSSGISGNTIYF	TGTGCCAGCAGTTCCGGGATCTCTGGAAACACCATATATTTT
.	TRBV6-1	.	TRBJ1-5	CASSEAHVTGQPQHF	TGTGCCAGCAGTGAGGCCCACGTCACAGGCCAGCCCCAGCATTTT
.	TRBV6-5	.	TRBJ1-1	CASSYSRERIRAFF	TGTGCCAGCAGTTACAGCCGAGAGAGGATCCGAGCTTTCTTT
.	TRBV6-5	.	TRBJ2-7	CASIPDGSRAYEQYF	TGTGCCAGCATCCCGGACGGGAGTAGGGCTTACGAGCAGTACTTC
TRBD1	TRBV11-2	.	TRBJ2-2	CASRNLRRQGIATGELFF	TGTGCCAGCAGGAACTTACGTCGACAGGGGATTGCGACCGGGGAGCTGTTTTTT
TRBD2	TRBV6-2/TRBV6-3	.	TRBJ2-1	CASSLEAGGPYNEQFF	TGTGCCAGCAGCCTCGAAGCGGGGGGGCCCTACAATGAGCAGTTCTTC
.	TRBV6-4	.	TRBJ1-6	CASSDSAGEESPLHF	TGTGCCAGCAGTGACTCGGCCGGGGAGGAGTCACCCCTCCACTTT
TRBD1	TRBV18	.	TRBJ1-3	CASSPLQTGSGNTIYF	TGTGCCAGCTCACCTTTGCAGACAGGGAGTGGAAACACCATATATTTT
TRBD2	TRBV11-3	.	TRBJ2-3	CASGGLAGPDTQYF	TGTGCCAGCGGGGGACTAGCGGGCCCAGATACGCAGTATTTT
TRBD1	TRBV4-1	.	TRBJ1-4	CASSGRRDRGIANEKLFF	TGCGCCAGCAGCGGACGCCGGGACAGGGGAATTGCTAATGAAAAACTGTTTTTT
TRBD2	TRBV10-3	.	TRBJ2-2	CAISDVTSGGSTGELFF	TGTGCCATCAGTGACGTTACTAGCGGGGGGTCCACCGGGGAGCTGTTTTTT
TRBD1	TRBV29-1	.	TRBJ1-4	CSVKGPPQDRLFF	TGCAGCGTTAAGGGTCCTCCCCAGGACAGGTTGTTTTTT
.	TRBV6-2/TRBV6-3	.	TRBJ1-5	CASSYGSGGGFNQPQHF	TGTGCCAGCAGTTACGGAAGTGGGGGGGGGTTTAATCAGCCCCAGCATTTT
TRBD2	TRBV19	once	TRBJ2-1	CASSISGGGSYNEQFF	TGTGCCAGTAGTATTAGCGGGGGGGGCTCCTACAATGAGCAGTTCTTC
.	TRBV5-1	.	TRBJ2-3	CASSSSLSSTDTQYF	TGCGCCAGCAGCTCCTCCTTATCTAGCACAGATACGCAGTATTTT
TRBD2	TRBV4-1	.	TRBJ2-7	CASSQDRGGGYEQYF	TGCGCCAGCAGCCAAGATCGGGGGGGCGGTTACGAGCAGTACTTC
.	TRBV5-1	.	TRBJ1-1	CASSLRGTNTEAFF	TGCGCCAGCAGCTTACGGGGGACTAACACTGAAGCTTTCTTT
.	TRBV5-6	.	TRBJ1-3	CASSPRQDPEPGNTIYF	TGTGCCAGCAGTCCAAGACAGGACCCCGAGCCTGGAAACACCATATATTTT
TRBD1	TRBV3-1/TRBV3-2	.	TRBJ1-2	CASSESYRGGYGYTF	TGTGCCAGCAGCGAGTCTTACAGGGGAGGCTATGGCTACACCTTC
TRBD1	TRBV2	few	TRBJ1-4	CASRAGTGAEKLFF	TGTGCCAGCAGGGCCGGGACAGGGGCTGAAAAACTGTTTTTT
TRBD2	TRBV2	.	TRBJ2-2	CASSEAPLAGANTGELFF	TGTGCCAGCAGTGAAGCCCCACTAGCGGGGGCGAACACCGGGGAGCTGTTTTTT
.	TRBV7-7	.	TRBJ1-5	CASSLGHRSNQPQHF	TGTGCTAGCAGCTTAGGACACCGTAGCAATCAGCCCCAGCATTTT
TRBD1	TRBV2	.	TRBJ1-2	CASSERTGTRLIAGYTF	TGTGCCAGCAGTGAACGGACAGGGACTCGTTTGATAGCTGGCTACACCTTC
.	TRBV12-3/TRBV12-4	once	TRBJ2-1	CASSLGPISEQFF	TGTGCCAGCAGTTTGGGGCCTATCTCTGAGCAGTTCTTC
.	TRBV4-2	.	TRBJ2-1	CASSQNRVAYNEQFF	TGTGCCAGCAGCCAAAACAGGGTAGCCTACAATGAGCAGTTCTTC
.	TRBV21-1	.	TRBJ2-2	CATKSGGLNTGELFF	TGTGCCACCAAAAGCGGGGGCCTCAACACCGGGGAGCTGTTTTTT
.	TRBV19	.	TRBJ2-1	CASRAGNNEQFF	TGTGCCAGTCGGGCGGGGAACAATGAGCAGTTCTTC
.	TRBV2	.	TRBJ1-5	CASSRQGNQPQHF	TGTGCCAGCAGCCGACAGGGCAATCAGCCCCAGCATTTT
.	TRBV7-7	few	TRBJ2-2	CASPIGHDSSGELFF	TGTGCTAGTCCTATAGGTCACGACAGCTCCGGGGAGCTGTTTTTT
.	TRBV19	.	TRBJ2-7	CASSISAGPAYEQYF	TGTGCCAGTAGTATCTCGGCGGGGCCTGCCTACGAGCAGTACTTC
.	TRBV2	.	TRBJ2-3	CASVRESWVTDTQYF	TGTGCCAGCGTCAGGGAATCTTGGGTAACAGATACGCAGTATTTT
TRBD1	TRBV15	once	TRBJ2-3	CATSSDRGPDTQYF	TGTGCCACCAGCAGTGACAGGGGCCCAGATACGCAGTATTTT
TRBD1	TRBV9	.	TRBJ2-2	CASSGRDRHGELFF	TGTGCCAGCAGCGGCCGGGACAGGCACGGGGAGCTGTTTTTT
.	TRBV7-8	.	TRBJ1-5	CASSLGGLGPQHF	TGTGCCAGCAGCTTAGGCGGGTTAGGGCCCCAGCATTTT
.	TRBV27	.	TRBJ2-5	CASSIRREQETQYF	TGTGCCAGCAGTATCCGACGGGAACAAGAGACCCAGTACTTC
.	TRBV4-2	.	TRBJ1-2	CASSQVLRTGYTF	TGTGCCAGCAGCCAAGTTCTTCGGACAGGCTACACCTTC
TRBD1	TRBV5-1	.	TRBJ1-1	CASSLTHRGVEAFF	TGCGCCAGCAGCTTAACCCACAGGGGCGTTGAAGCTTTCTTT
.	TRBV2	.	TRBJ1-5	CASRRQPLNNQPQHF	TGTGCCAGCAGGCGACAGCCTTTGAACAATCAGCCCCAGCATTTT
.	TRBV28	.	TRBJ2-1	CASSSGSYNEQFF	TGTGCCAGCAGTTCAGGATCCTACAATGAGCAGTTCTTC
.	TRBV7-9	.	TRBJ1-2	CASGRRQPDYYGYTF	TGTGCCAGCGGCCGTCGACAGCCAGATTACTATGGCTACACCTTC